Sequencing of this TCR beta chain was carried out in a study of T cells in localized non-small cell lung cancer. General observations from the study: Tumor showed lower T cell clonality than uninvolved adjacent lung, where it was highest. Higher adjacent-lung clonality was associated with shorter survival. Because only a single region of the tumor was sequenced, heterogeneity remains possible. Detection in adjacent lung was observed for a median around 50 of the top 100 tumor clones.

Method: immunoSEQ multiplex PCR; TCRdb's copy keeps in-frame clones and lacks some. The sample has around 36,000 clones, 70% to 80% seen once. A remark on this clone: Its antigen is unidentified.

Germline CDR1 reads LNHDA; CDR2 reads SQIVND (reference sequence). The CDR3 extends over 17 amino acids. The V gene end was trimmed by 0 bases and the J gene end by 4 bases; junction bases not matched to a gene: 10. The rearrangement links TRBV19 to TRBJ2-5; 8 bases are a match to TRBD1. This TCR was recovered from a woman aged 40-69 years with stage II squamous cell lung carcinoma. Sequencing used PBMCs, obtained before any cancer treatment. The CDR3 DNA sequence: TGTGCCAGTAGTATAGAACCTCGACAGGGGAAAGGAGAGACCCAGTACTTC. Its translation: CASSIEPRQGKGETQYF.